Listed here are 23 T cell receptor beta chains from one sample, sequenced in a study of T cells after somatic rescue of genetic block (dated by TCRdb to 2018 to 2021). Libraries were prepared through the immunoSEQ multiplex PCR assay. Here the immuneACCESS table is served through TCRdb, limited to in-frame sequences with V and J called. Missing clones are a known gap in these copies; in checked studies unresolved V genes cover under half, and the rest lacks a known reason. The sample profile shows approximately 70,000 clones; just over 90% of them were found once. The biggest ten clones account for approximately 2.7% of the sample. The sample comprised peripheral blood mononuclear cells (PBMCs). The receptors here all came from a man younger than 45.

On this clone: No DNA is shown, since the ends of the CDR3 on it are uncertain; the CDR3 is the one TCRdb lists. The rearrangement joins TRBV6-1 to TRBJ2-3; the listed D gene, TRBD2, was not tested against the DNA. The length of the CDR3 is 15 amino acids, counting both ends. Germline-derived CDR1 and CDR2 are MNHNS and SASEGT. The CDR3 loop is CASILGGAGADTQYF.

This chain connects TRBV6-1 to TRBJ1-2; D ambiguous. The V gene lost 3 bases and the J gene lost 0 bases, with 11 bases spanning the gap. The CDR3 consists of 15 residues. Germline V gene lookup returns CDR1 MNHNS and CDR2 SASEGT. CDR3 sequence (DNA): TGTGCCAGCAGTGACGGTGACGGTACTAACTATGGCTACACCTTC. Encoded protein: CASSDGDGTNYGYTF.

J is TRBJ1-2 and V is TRBV27; D may be TRBD1 (5 bases). V lost 0 bases to trimming and J lost 4 bases, with 18 bases between them. The germline V gene has CDR1 MNHEY and CDR2 SMNVEV (reference sequence). The CDR3 consists of 17 residues. The CDR3 is CASSLSSSTATVYGYTF. CDR3 DNA: TGTGCCAGCAGTTTATCGAGTTCGACAGCTACCGTCTATGGCTACACCTTC.

The chain employs TRBV4-1 and TRBJ1-6; possibly TRBD1 for D (5 bases). Germline CDR1 is MGHRA and CDR2 is YSYEKL. The CDR3 is made up of 16 amino acids. Between the trimmed V and J ends, which lost 0 bases and 1 base, there was a span of 7 bases. CDR3 coding DNA: TGCGCCAGCAGCCAAGAGGGGGTATCCTATAATTCACCCCTCCACTTT. Its protein is CASSQEGVSYNSPLHF.

On this clone: No conserved phenylalanine or tryptophan ends this CDR3, so it is likely a read error. CDR3 loop: CSVGTGDYYEQYS. DNA of the CDR3: TGCAGCGTGGGGACAGGTGACTACTACGAGCAGTACTCC. The chain recombines TRBV29-1 with TRBJ2-7; 8 bases map to TRBD1. The germline V gene has CDR1 SQVTM and CDR2 ANQGSEA. V lost 6 bases to trimming and J lost 3 bases; unmatched junction nucleotides: 7. CDR3 size: 13 residues.

V usage is TRBV6-5 and J usage is TRBJ2-1, with TRBD2 matching over 12 bases. Trimming removed 5 bases from V and 5 bases from J; junction bases left unmatched: 4. There are 15 residues in the CDR3. Germline V gives CDR1 MNHEY, CDR2 SVGAGI. The DNA of the CDR3 is TGTGCCAGCAGTCTAGCGGGAGGGGTCGACAATGAGCAGTTCTTC. Its translation: CASSLAGGVDNEQFF.

V usage is TRBV27 and J usage is TRBJ1-5; TRBD1 agrees at 9 bases. The germline CDR1 and CDR2 sequences are MNHEY and SMNVEV (reference sequence). CDR3 length: 14 residues. Trimming took 6 bases from V and 5 from J; bases not matched to a gene: 5. CDR3 in DNA: TGTGCCAGCAGAAGGACAGGGGAGGATCAGCCCCAGCATTTT. It yields the protein CASRRTGEDQPQHF.

This clone was seen a handful of times. V usage is TRBV11-3 and J usage is TRBJ1-2; D possibly corresponds to TRBD1 (6 bases). This CDR3 has 11 amino acids. The germline V and J ends were trimmed by 5 bases and 5 bases, with 6 bases remaining between them. Germline lookup yields CDR1 SGHNT and CDR2 YENEEA. CDR3 bases: TGTGCCAGCAGCCAGGGGTATGGCTACACCTTC. Translation: CASSQGYGYTF.

This rearrangement joins TRBV7-2 to TRBJ2-4; 12 bases are shared with TRBD2. This CDR3 has 16 amino acids. Germline lookup yields CDR1 SGHTA and CDR2 FQGNSA. V trimming: 5 bases; J trimming: 9 bases; junction bases outside the gene matches: 11. The CDR3 DNA follows: TGTGCCAGCAGCCCCAGACTAGCGGGAGTGGGGAGCATTCAGTACTTC. Protein sequence: CASSPRLAGVGSIQYF. The variable domain in full, completed from reference TRBV7-2 and TRBJ2-4, reads GAGVSQSPSNKVTEKGKDVELRCDPISGHTALYWYRQSLGQGLEFLIYFQGNSAPDKSGLPSDRFSAERTGGSVSTLTIQRTQQEDSAVYLCASSPRLAGVGSIQYFGAGTRLSVL.

The chain carries TRBV2 and TRBJ1-5; a possible D gene is TRBD1 (5 bases). From germline, CDR1 is SNHLY and CDR2 FYNNEI. Between the trimmed V and J ends, which lost 4 bases and 0 bases, there was a span of 13 bases. The CDR3 extends over 16 amino acids. The DNA of the CDR3 is TGTGCCAGCAGTGTGGGGGGTACGTATAGCAATCAGCCCCAGCATTTT. It specifies CASSVGGTYSNQPQHF.

The chain employs TRBV27 and TRBJ2-2; D is ambiguous. The CDR3 runs to 17 residues. In germline, CDR1 is MNHEY, CDR2 SMNVEV (reference sequence). V lost 1 base and J 1 base, leaving 13 bases between the germline ends. CDR3 protein: CASSLWTGSVNTGELFF. The DNA of the CDR3 is TGTGCCAGCAGTTTATGGACCGGGTCGGTGAACACCGGGGAGCTGTTTTTT.

The chain has TRBV11-2 and TRBJ2-4, with D tentatively TRBD1 (5 bases). V shed 1 base and J shed 1 base, with 17 bases lying between them. CDR3 length: 18 residues. Germline V gene lookup returns CDR1 SGHAT and CDR2 FQNNGV. Here the CDR3 DNA reads TGTGCCAGCAGCTTAGGGGTCAGGGCAGCATCCGCCAAAAACATTCAGTACTTC. Residues: CASSLGVRAASAKNIQYF. The whole variable domain, filled in from reference TRBV11-2 and TRBJ2-4, reads EAGVAQSPRYKIIEKRQSVAFWCNPISGHATLYWYQQILGQGPKLLIQFQNNGVVDDSQLPKDRFSAERLKGVDSTLKIQPAKLEDSAVYLCASSLGVRAASAKNIQYFGAGTRLSVL.

V gene TRBV4-2 combines with J gene TRBJ2-1; weak D call: TRBD2 (6 bases). This CDR3 is 14 amino acids long. Trimming left V 4 bases short and J 5 bases short, with 12 bases between. The germline CDR1 and CDR2 sequences are LGHNA and YNFKEQ. The CDR3 nucleotides read TGTGCCAGCAGCCCAAGCGGGTCAAACAATGAGCAGTTCTTC. Its translation: CASSPSGSNNEQFF.

This clone showed up just once. The chain recombines TRBV2 with TRBJ2-1; D is tentatively TRBD1 or TRBD2 (5 bases each). V was clipped by 6 bases and J by 6 bases, with 12 bases between them. Germline CDR1 and CDR2: SNHLY and FYNNEI. The CDR3 consists of 13 residues. CDR3 loop: CASSYGTSNEQFF. CDR3 nucleotides: TGTGCCAGCAGCTACGGGACCTCCAATGAGCAGTTCTTC.

The genes are TRBV5-1 and TRBJ2-7; 8 nucleotides line up with TRBD1. The CDR3 runs to 15 residues. Germline V gene lookup returns CDR1 SGHRS and CDR2 YFSETQ. J gave up 6 bases and V 2 bases, and 10 bases lay outside the gene matches. This CDR3 is CASSFPRTGIGEQYF. DNA for the CDR3: TGCGCCAGCAGCTTCCCCCGGACAGGGATCGGCGAGCAGTACTTC.

This clone was counted a few times. The gene calls are TRBV9 and TRBJ1-1; TRBD1 is a possible D gene (5 bases). Trimming took 3 bases from V and 7 from J, leaving 10 bases between them. The germline gives CDR1 SGDLS, CDR2 YYNGEE. The CDR3 is 12 amino acids. CDR3 bases: TGTGCCAGCAGCGGTGGGACGGGTGAAGCTTTCTTT. It translates to CASSGGTGEAFF.

This clone was found a few times. J is TRBJ2-5 and V is TRBV5-1; no clear D. The CDR3 runs to 14 residues. Germline CDR1 SGHRS, CDR2 YFSETQ. Trimming cost V 0 bases and J 0 bases, with 6 bases left between them. This chain's CDR3 is CASSLAQYQETQYF. Written as DNA, the CDR3 is TGCGCCAGCAGCTTGGCTCAGTACCAAGAGACCCAGTACTTC. Complete variable domain (other parts from reference TRBV5-1 and TRBJ2-5): KAGVTQTPRYLIKTRGQQVTLSCSPISGHRSVSWYQQTPGQGLQFLFEYFSETQRNKGNFPGRFSGRQFSNSRSEMNVSTLELGDSALYLCASSLAQYQETQYFGPGTRLLVL.

The chain recombines TRBV6-6 with TRBJ1-1; no clear D gene. Germline V gives CDR1 MNHNY, CDR2 SVGAGI (reference sequence). CDR3 length: 15 residues. Deletions cut 2 bases from V and 5 bases from J, with 15 bases between. The DNA for the CDR3 is TGTGCCAGCAGTTACCCGTCCGGAGATACAACTGAAGCTTTCTTT. Protein: CASSYPSGDTTEAFF.

Notes on this clone: Within the sample, other DNA sequences also encode this same CDR3. V gene TRBV25-1 combines with J gene TRBJ2-1; 8 bases line up with TRBD1. Germline V gene sequence: CDR1 MGHDK, CDR2 SYGVNS. Unmatched junction bases numbered 5, after V lost 6 bases and J lost 1 base. The CDR3 sequence is 15 residues long. The CDR3 sequence is CASSDRGLSYNEQFF. CDR3 nucleotide sequence: TGTGCCAGCAGCGACAGGGGTTTGTCCTACAATGAGCAGTTCTTC.

The chain joins TRBV15 to TRBJ2-1; 7 positions agree with TRBD2. Germline CDR1 reads LNHNV; CDR2 reads YYDKDF (reference sequence). The V and J ends lost 3 bases and 0 bases, in that order; junction bases with no gene match: 2. This CDR3 has 15 residues. The CDR3 spells CATSRSGASYNEQFF. The CDR3, as DNA: TGTGCCACCAGCAGGAGCGGGGCCTCCTACAATGAGCAGTTCTTC.

This sequence joins TRBV5-6 and TRBJ1-2; maybe TRBD1 (5 bases). The CDR3 extends over 13 amino acids. V lost 4 bases and J 5 bases, leaving 12 bases between the germline ends. The V gene's germline CDR1 is SGHDT and CDR2 YYEEEE. The CDR3 region has the DNA TGTGCCAGCAGCCCGATTGGGGGATATGGCTACACCTTC. It codes for CASSPIGGYGYTF.

V usage is TRBV27 and J usage is TRBJ2-2; 10 positions match TRBD2. The germline CDR1 and CDR2 sequences are MNHEY and SMNVEV (reference sequence). The CDR3 spans 18 residues. V was pared by 3 bases and J by 2 bases, with 9 bases of the junction left unmatched. CDR3 loop: CASSFRFSGGTNTGELFF. The CDR3 DNA is TGTGCCAGCAGTTTTAGGTTTAGCGGGGGGACAAACACCGGGGAGCTGTTTTTT.

The chain recombines TRBV5-1 with TRBJ2-7, with TRBD2 identical over 8 bases. From germline, CDR1 is SGHRS and CDR2 YFSETQ. The CDR3 contains 14 residues. The J segment lost 4 bases and the V segment lost 4 bases, leaving 7 bases of the junction unmatched. CDR3 loop: CASSATAGVYEQYF. The CDR3 coding sequence is TGCGCCAGCAGCGCGACAGCGGGGGTATACGAGCAGTACTTC.